A selection of T cell receptor beta chains follows, all from one sample in a study of cytomegalovirus exposure and HLA in healthy donors. The data were produced by immunoSEQ multiplex PCR, yet TCRdb's version contains in-frame clones alone and is incomplete. The table records approximately 81,000 clones, approximately 84% of them present only once. Sequenced sample: PBMCs. Receptor source: a woman between 45 and 65 years old in good health and CMV-seronegative. Each CDR3 is given with its conserved first and last residue. The D gene is left open where the match is weak. A row's size may be missing; if present it is once, few, many or a size class.

j_call d_call clone_size v_call cdr3_nt cdr3_aa
TRBJ2-7 TRBD1 - TRBV13 TGTGCCAGCAGCTATACAGGGGGCACAACCTACGAGCAGTACTTC CASSYTGGTTYEQYF
TRBJ2-7 - - TRBV6-1 TGTGCCAGCAGTGAAGCGCTTCGGGAGTACGAGCAGTACTTC CASSEALREYEQYF
TRBJ1-5 TRBD1 - TRBV6-4 TGTGCCAGCAGTGAGACAGGGTATCAGCCCCAGCATTTT CASSETGYQPQHF
TRBJ2-7 TRBD1 - TRBV13 TGTGCCAGCAGCACTCGCGGGGACAGGGTTTCCTACGAGCAGTACTTC CASSTRGDRVSYEQYF
TRBJ2-3 - - TRBV4-1 TGCGCCAGCAGCCCATTGGGCGCTTCTAGCACAGATACGCAGTATTTT CASSPLGASSTDTQYF
TRBJ2-6 - - TRBV29-1 TGCAGCGCCGTCTCTGGGGCCAACGTCCTGACTTTC CSAVSGANVLTF
TRBJ1-1 - - TRBV7-9 TGTGCCAGCAGCCATGGACAATACAGCGGGACTGAAGCTTTCTTT CASSHGQYSGTEAFF
TRBJ2-1 TRBD2 - TRBV9 TGTGCCAGCAGCCCACTTAGCGGGGGCTCCTACAATGAGCAGTTCTTC CASSPLSGGSYNEQFF
TRBJ2-1 TRBD2 - TRBV25-1 TGTGCCAGCAGTTTAGAGGCGGGGGGTAACAATGAGCAGTTCTTC CASSLEAGGNNEQFF
TRBJ2-1 TRBD1 - TRBV5-1 TGCGCCAGCAGCTGGGACAGGGGCAATGAGCAGTTCTTC CASSWDRGNEQFF
TRBJ2-1 - - TRBV11-2 TGTGCCAGCAGCTTAGGCTGGCAGAACAATGAGCAGTTCTTC CASSLGWQNNEQFF
TRBJ2-5 TRBD2 - TRBV7-2 TGTGCCAGCAGCTTAATGGCGGGAGTGCGAGGAGGAGAGACCCAGTACTTC CASSLMAGVRGGETQYF
TRBJ1-4 - few TRBV5-1 TGCGCCAGCAGCTTGGGGACTCCCAATGAAAAACTGTTTTTT CASSLGTPNEKLFF
TRBJ2-3 - - TRBV5-1 TGCGCCAGCAGCTTCGGGGTTACAGATACGCAGTATTTT CASSFGVTDTQYF
TRBJ1-1 - - TRBV5-1 TGCGCCAGCAGCTTGGCCAGGGGGAACACTGAAGCTTTCTTT CASSLARGNTEAFF
TRBJ2-4 TRBD2 - TRBV2 TGTGCTACCCTCCGGACTAGCGGGCCCCTCGGCATTCAGTACTTC CATLRTSGPLGIQYF
TRBJ2-5 TRBD1 - TRBV9 TGTGCCAGCAGCGTATCCTCACAGACAGGGTTAGGAGAGACCCAGTACTTC CASSVSSQTGLGETQYF
TRBJ2-1 TRBD2 - TRBV4-2 TGTGCCAGCAGCCAAGTCGGTAGCGGGAGCAGCTCCTACAATGAGCAGTTCTTC CASSQVGSGSSSYNEQFF
TRBJ2-1 - few TRBV28 TGTGCCAGCAGTTCCTCCGGACTAAACTCCTACAATGAGCAGTTCTTC CASSSSGLNSYNEQFF
TRBJ2-3 - - TRBV5-4 TGTGCCAGCAGCTTGGCCGGGGGAGTCGCAGATACGCAGTATTTT CASSLAGGVADTQYF
TRBJ2-2 - few TRBV27 TGTGCCAGCAGTTTAGCAGGGCACGCGAACACCGGGGAGCTGTTTTTT CASSLAGHANTGELFF
TRBJ1-5 - - TRBV23-1 TGCGCCAGCAGTCAATCGGTCCGGCAGGTTAGCAATCAGCCCCAGCATTTT CASSQSVRQVSNQPQHF
TRBJ1-2 - - TRBV7-2 TGTGCCAGCAGCTTAGACCGGGGCTACACCTTC CASSLDRGYTF
TRBJ2-1 TRBD1 - TRBV5-1 TGCGCCAGCAGCTTGGACGGACAGGGGGCACTCAATCTGTTCTTC CASSLDGQGALNLFF
TRBJ2-1 - - TRBV25-1 TGTGCCAGCAGTGAATCCTGGGCAGGGAACAATGAGCAGTTCTTC CASSESWAGNNEQFF
TRBJ2-1 - - TRBV27 TGTGCCAGCAGTGTATGGGCTAGCTCGGACCTTGAGCAGTTCTTC CASSVWASSDLEQFF
TRBJ2-1 - - TRBV7-3 TGTGCCAGCAGCTTAACGCATAGCGGAATTAAGAATGAGCAGTTCTTC CASSLTHSGIKNEQFF
TRBJ1-1 - - TRBV28 TGTGCCAGCAGCCCGACAGGACCGAACACTGAAGCTTTCTTT CASSPTGPNTEAFF
TRBJ1-6 TRBD1 - TRBV6-5 TGTGCCAGCAGCTACACAGGGGCAGGGGTGACACCCCTCCACTTT CASSYTGAGVTPLHF
TRBJ2-5 TRBD2 once TRBV7-2 TGTGCCAGCAGCCAAGGACTAGCGACGGGGACCCAGTACTTC CASSQGLATGTQYF
TRBJ1-2 - - TRBV5-1 TGCGCCAGCAGCTTCAGACCGGGACAAGAATATGGCTACACCTTC CASSFRPGQEYGYTF
TRBJ1-5 - - TRBV6-1 TGTGCCAGCAGGCACAGGGACAATCAGCCCCAGCATTTT CASRHRDNQPQHF
TRBJ1-2 - - TRBV4-2 TGTGCCAGCAGCCAAGAATCGTCCTATGGCTACACCTTC CASSQESSYGYTF
TRBJ2-2 TRBD1 - TRBV2 TGTGCCAGCGGGGGACAGGGTAGTTTTTGGGACCCGAACACCGGGGAGCTGTTTTTT CASGGQGSFWDPNTGELFF
TRBJ2-3 - - TRBV4-3 TGCGCCAGCAGCCGCATCGCCGGGAAGAGTTTAGATACGCAGTATTTT CASSRIAGKSLDTQYF
TRBJ2-3 - - TRBV7-3 TGTGCCAGCAGCCCTTCTCTTACAGATACGCAGTATTTT CASSPSLTDTQYF